Described below is a single T cell receptor (beta chain) sequence and its context. These data are taken from a study of blood T cell repertoires in COVID-19. About the study: Acute and convalescent COVID-19 specimens originated in the United States, Italy and Spain. T cells, B-cell-depleted T cells, or PBMCs provided the cDNA or gDNA that served as material.

Methods used by the authors: The assay estimated nucleated cells by amplifying reference gene primers. Only in-frame clones appear in the TCRdb table, and some are missing; sequencing was by immunoSEQ multiplex PCR. The V and J calls and clone size come from that table; D and trimming were worked out from the DNA. The top ten hold about 2.9% of the sample, which has about 49,000 clones, around 82% seen once. This CDR3 comprises 16 residues. V was clipped by 0 bases and J by 5 bases, with 16 bases between them. Germline V gene data show CDR1 as SGHTA and CDR2 as FQGNSA. The sequence derives from an older woman with acute or convalescent COVID-19. The sequenced material came from peripheral blood. This chain uses TRBV7-2 with TRBJ2-5; perhaps TRBD2 as D (6 bases). The CDR3 region is CASSLAASAGWETQYF. The DNA for the CDR3 is TGTGCCAGCAGCTTAGCGGCCTCGGCGGGATGGGAGACCCAGTACTTC.